The sequence of this T cell receptor (beta chain) was determined in a study of shared T cell receptors in the human thymus. Assay used: immunoSEQ multiplex PCR; TCRdb lists only in-frame clones, some missing. The table has under 700,000 clones, 75% to 80% seen once; the top ten hold 0.013%. With V trimmed by 4 bases and J by 4 bases, 10 bases remained unmatched. CDR1 is SQVTM, CDR2 ANQGSEA, per germline. The CDR3 consists of 15 residues. The sample was also reused in another study, on human thymus T cells.

Sequencing was performed on thymocytes. The origin of this receptor is a boy younger than two with a congenital heart defect. The gene calls are TRBV29-1 and TRBJ2-3; 8 bases match TRBD1. CDR3 DNA: TGCAGCGTTGTTCGCAGGGACAGGTCCGCAGATACGCAGTATTTT. This encodes CSVVRRDRSADTQYF.